What follows are 10 T cell receptor beta chains derived from one specimen sequenced in a study of blood T cell repertoires in COVID-19. Assay used: immunoSEQ multiplex PCR; TCRdb lists only in-frame clones, some missing. The sample records fewer than 250,000 clones, approximately 84% being singletons. The specimen was PBMCs or T cells enriched from blood (not recorded which). Receptors originate from a woman in her thirties who had recovered from COVID-19.

This clone occurred a few times. The genes are TRBV28 and TRBJ1-6; D uncertain. The CDR3 consists of 11 residues. CDR1 is MDHEN and CDR2 is SYDVKM in the germline V gene. V was trimmed by 3 bases and J by 19 bases, leaving 13 bases between them. Here the CDR3 DNA reads TGTGCCAGCAGTTTGAAGGTCGACTTGCACTTT. Protein product: CASSLKVDLHF.

The chain joins TRBV25-1 to TRBJ1-1; 7 bases map to TRBD1. With V trimmed by 8 bases and J by 1 base, 7 bases remained unmatched. The germline CDR1 and CDR2 sequences are MGHDK and SYGVNS. This CDR3 comprises 14 residues. The CDR3 loop reads CASRPDRANTEAFF. Written as DNA, the CDR3 is TGTGCCAGCCGCCCCGACAGGGCGAACACTGAAGCTTTCTTT.

The rearrangement links TRBV2 to TRBJ1-2; 9 bases are shared with TRBD1. Germline lookup yields CDR1 SNHLY and CDR2 FYNNEI. This CDR3 has 13 amino acids. With 6 bases clipped from V and 7 bases from J, the junction kept 6 bases outside the gene matches. CDR3 DNA sequence: TGTGCCAGCAGAAGGGACAGGGAGGGTGGCTACACCTTC. Translating it yields CASRRDREGGYTF.

The chain carries TRBV21-1 and TRBJ1-2. TRBV21-1 constitutes a pseudogene. The CDR3 covers 14 residues. The CDR3, as DNA: TGTGCCAGCAGCAAAGTGGGGGGTGACTATGGCTACACCTTC. Translation gives CASSKVGGDYGYTF.

This clone was recorded once. The chain has TRBV7-2 and TRBJ2-7; D gene ambiguous. Per germline, CDR1 SGHTA and CDR2 FQGNSA. Trimming cost V 3 bases and J 7 bases, with 16 bases left between them. The CDR3 runs to 14 residues. The CDR3 DNA is TGTGCCAGCAGCTTGGGCCTCGGTTATGGGGAGCAGTACGTC. Its translation: CASSLGLGYGEQYV.

This chain uses TRBV3-1 (or the pseudogene TRBV3-2) with TRBJ2-7, with 7 bases identical to TRBD1. Germline V lookup: CDR1 LGHDT, CDR2 YNNKEL (reference sequence). Losses at the gene ends were 3 bases for V and 6 bases for J; bases not matched to a gene: 2. This CDR3 has 12 residues. DNA for the CDR3: TGTGCCAGCAGCCAGGCAGGGGGCGAGCAGTACGTC. Translating it yields CASSQAGGEQYV.

The rearrangement links TRBV6-5 to TRBJ1-6, with unresolved D. The germline V gene has CDR1 MNHEY and CDR2 SVGAGI. V was pared by 10 bases and J by 1 base, with 11 bases between. The CDR3 contains 14 residues. In nucleotides, the CDR3 is TGTGCCATTTCCCGCAGGTCCTATAATTCACCCCTCCACTTT. Translating it yields CAISRRSYNSPLHF.

This clone was seen repeatedly, ten times or more. The V and J genes are TRBV2 and TRBJ1-2; a weak D match, TRBD1 (5 bases). The germline CDR1 and CDR2 sequences are SNHLY and FYNNEI. The CDR3 has 13 residues. The ends were cut back, 5 bases at V and 4 bases at J, with 11 bases in the middle. CDR3 in amino acids: CASSPDSGYGYTF. CDR3 coding DNA: TGTGCCAGCAGTCCCGACAGTGGCTATGGCTACACCTTC.

J is TRBJ1-2 and V is TRBV9; the D gene is possibly TRBD1 (6 bases). Germline loops: CDR1 SGDLS, CDR2 YYNGEE. CDR3 length: 17 residues. Trimming removed 3 bases at V and 0 bases at J, with 18 bases between. In nucleotides, the CDR3 is TGTGCCAGCAGCGCCCCGAAACAGGGCGCCTCTAACTATGGCTACACCTTC. It is translated as CASSAPKQGASNYGYTF.

The chain has TRBV3-1 (or the pseudogene TRBV3-2) and TRBJ2-2; maybe TRBD2 (7 bases). Germline lookup yields CDR1 LGHDT and CDR2 YNNKEL (reference sequence). V lost 1 base to trimming and J lost 4 bases, with 19 bases between them. The CDR3 runs to 18 residues. CDR3 nucleotide sequence: TGTGCCAGCAGCCAAGGAGGGGGAGGGACCCTATTCACCGGGGAGCTGTTTTTT. Protein product: CASSQGGGGTLFTGELFF.